Sequencing of this T cell receptor beta chain was carried out in a study of blood T cell repertoires in COVID-19. At the level of the study: Acute and convalescent COVID-19 samples came from the United States, Italy and Spain.

In the original workflow: The authors estimated nucleated cell counts from reference gene primer amplification. Clones were read by immunoSEQ multiplex PCR, and TCRdb kept only the in-frame ones, dropping some. D and trimming were read from the DNA, whereas the V and J calls and clone size are those reported in that table. Of fewer than 150,000 clones listed, approximately 81% are singletons. The germline V and J ends were trimmed by 4 bases and 0 bases, with 6 bases remaining between them. The germline V gene encodes CDR1 MDHEN and CDR2 SYDVKM. The CDR3 covers 13 residues. This receptor was identified in a man over 45 with acute or convalescent COVID-19. J is TRBJ1-1 and V is TRBV28; D gene ambiguous. The sample consisted of peripheral blood. This CDR3 reads CASSSWLNTEAFF. CDR3 bases: TGTGCCAGCAGTTCTTGGCTGAACACTGAAGCTTTCTTT. Full variable domain (rest looked up from reference TRBV28 and TRBJ1-1): DVKVTQSSRYLVKRTGEKVFLECVQDMDHENMFWYRQDPGLGLRLIYFSYDVKMKEKGDIPEGYSVSREKKERFSLILESASTNQTSMYLCASSSWLNTEAFFGQGTRLTVV.